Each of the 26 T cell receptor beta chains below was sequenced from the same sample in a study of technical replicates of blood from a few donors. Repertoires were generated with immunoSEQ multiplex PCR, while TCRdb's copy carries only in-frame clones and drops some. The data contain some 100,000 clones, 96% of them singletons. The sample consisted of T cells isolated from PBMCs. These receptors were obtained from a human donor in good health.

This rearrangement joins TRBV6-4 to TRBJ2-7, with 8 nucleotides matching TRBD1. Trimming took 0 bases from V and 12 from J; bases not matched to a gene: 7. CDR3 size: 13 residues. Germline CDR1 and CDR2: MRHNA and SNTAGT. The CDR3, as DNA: TGTGCCAGCAGTGACTCGAATCAGGGGGCGGTGTACTTC. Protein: CASSDSNQGAVYF.

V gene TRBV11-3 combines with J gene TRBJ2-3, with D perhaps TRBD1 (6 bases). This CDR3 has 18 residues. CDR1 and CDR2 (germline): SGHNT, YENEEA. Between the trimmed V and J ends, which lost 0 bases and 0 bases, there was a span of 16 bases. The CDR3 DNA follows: TGTGCCAGCAGCTTAGATTTCGAGGGGGTTTCTAGCACAGATACGCAGTATTTT. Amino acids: CASSLDFEGVSSTDTQYF.

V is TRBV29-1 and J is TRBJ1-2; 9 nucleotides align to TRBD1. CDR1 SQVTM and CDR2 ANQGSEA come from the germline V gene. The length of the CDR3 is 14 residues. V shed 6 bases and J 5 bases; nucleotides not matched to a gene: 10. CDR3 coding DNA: TGCAGCGTCAAGGGGGACAGGGAATGGTATGGCTACACCTTC. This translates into CSVKGDREWYGYTF.

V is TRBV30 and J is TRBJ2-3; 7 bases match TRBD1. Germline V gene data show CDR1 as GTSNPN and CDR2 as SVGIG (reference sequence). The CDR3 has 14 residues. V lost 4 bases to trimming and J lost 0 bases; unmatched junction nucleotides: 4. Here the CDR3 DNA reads TGTGCCTGGAAACAGGGGCCTAGCACAGATACGCAGTATTTT. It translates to CAWKQGPSTDTQYF.

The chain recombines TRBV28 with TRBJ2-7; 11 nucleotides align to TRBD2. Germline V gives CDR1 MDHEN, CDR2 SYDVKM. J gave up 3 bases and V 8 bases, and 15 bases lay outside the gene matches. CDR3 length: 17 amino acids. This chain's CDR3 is CASQTRRLAGSLYEQYF. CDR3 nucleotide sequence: TGTGCCAGCCAGACCCGACGACTAGCGGGGAGCCTCTACGAGCAGTACTTC.

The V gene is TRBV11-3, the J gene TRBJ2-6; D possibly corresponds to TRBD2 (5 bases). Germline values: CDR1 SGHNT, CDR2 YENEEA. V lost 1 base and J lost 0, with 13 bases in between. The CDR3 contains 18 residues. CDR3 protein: CASSLGREQSSGANVLTF. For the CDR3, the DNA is TGTGCCAGCAGCTTAGGTCGGGAACAGAGCTCTGGGGCCAACGTCCTGACTTTC. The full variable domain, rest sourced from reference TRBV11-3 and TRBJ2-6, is EAGVVQSPRYKIIEKKQPVAFWCNPISGHNTLYWYLQNLGQGPELLIRYENEEAVDDSQLPKDRFSAERLKGVDSTLKIQPAELGDSAVYLCASSLGREQSSGANVLTFGAGSRLTVL.

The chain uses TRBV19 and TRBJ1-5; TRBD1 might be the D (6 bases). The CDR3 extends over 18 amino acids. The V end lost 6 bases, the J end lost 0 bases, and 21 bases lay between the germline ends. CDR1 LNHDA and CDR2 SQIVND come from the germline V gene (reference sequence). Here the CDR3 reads CASSRLSNRAYSNQPQHF. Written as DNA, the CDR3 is TGTGCCAGTAGCCGACTTTCTAACAGGGCCTATAGCAATCAGCCCCAGCATTTT.

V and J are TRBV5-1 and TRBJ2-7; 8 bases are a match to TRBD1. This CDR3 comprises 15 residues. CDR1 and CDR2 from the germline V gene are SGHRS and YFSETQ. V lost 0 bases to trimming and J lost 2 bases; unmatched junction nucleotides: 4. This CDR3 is CASSLGQGAAYEQYF. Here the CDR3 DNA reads TGCGCCAGCAGCTTGGGCCAGGGGGCTGCCTACGAGCAGTACTTC.

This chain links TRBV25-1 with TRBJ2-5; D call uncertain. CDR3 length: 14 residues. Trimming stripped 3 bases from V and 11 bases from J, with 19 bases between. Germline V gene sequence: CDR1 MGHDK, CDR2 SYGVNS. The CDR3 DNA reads TGTGCCAGCAGTGAGCACGGAGTATCTCCTGAGCAGTACTTC. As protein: CASSEHGVSPEQYF.

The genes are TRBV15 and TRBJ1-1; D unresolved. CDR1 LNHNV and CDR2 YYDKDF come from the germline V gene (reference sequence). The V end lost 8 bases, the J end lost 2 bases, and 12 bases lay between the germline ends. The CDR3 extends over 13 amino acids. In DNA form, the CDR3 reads TGTGCCACCCGAGGCAGTTTAAACACTGAAGCTTTCTTT. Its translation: CATRGSLNTEAFF. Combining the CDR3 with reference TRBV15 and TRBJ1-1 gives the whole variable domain DAMVIQNPRYQVTQFGKPVTLSCSQTLNHNVMYWYQQKSSQAPKLLFHYYDKDFNNEADTPDNFQSRRPNTSFCFLDIRSPGLGDTAMYLCATRGSLNTEAFFGQGTRLTVV.

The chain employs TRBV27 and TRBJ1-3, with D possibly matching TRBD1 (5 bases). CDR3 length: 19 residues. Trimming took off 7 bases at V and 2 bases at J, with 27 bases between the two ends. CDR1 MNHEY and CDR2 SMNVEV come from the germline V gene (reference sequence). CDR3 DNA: TGTGCCAGCACTCCGCGGGGGGTAGGTGGGAATGGAGCTGGAAACACCATATATTTT. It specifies CASTPRGVGGNGAGNTIYF.

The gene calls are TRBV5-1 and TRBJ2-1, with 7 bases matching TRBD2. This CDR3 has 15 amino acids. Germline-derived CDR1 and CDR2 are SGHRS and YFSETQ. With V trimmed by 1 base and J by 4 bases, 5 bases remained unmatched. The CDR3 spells CASSLRGGNYNEQFF. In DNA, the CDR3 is TGCGCCAGCAGCTTGCGCGGGGGTAATTACAATGAGCAGTTCTTC.

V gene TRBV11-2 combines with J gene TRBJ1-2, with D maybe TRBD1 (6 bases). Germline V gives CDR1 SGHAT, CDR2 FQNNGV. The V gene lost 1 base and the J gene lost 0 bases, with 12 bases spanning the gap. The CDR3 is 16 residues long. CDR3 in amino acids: CASSLVTGPPNYGYTF. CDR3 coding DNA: TGTGCCAGCAGCTTAGTCACAGGGCCACCTAACTATGGCTACACCTTC.

The CDR3 DNA sequence: TGCGCCAGCAGCTCCCGACCTGACTCCTCCTACAATGAGCAGTTCTTC. Residues: CASSSRPDSSYNEQFF. The chain uses TRBV5-1 and TRBJ2-1; no clear D gene. The CDR3 is 16 residues long. The germline gives CDR1 SGHRS, CDR2 YFSETQ. Trimming pared 3 bases from V and 0 bases from J, leaving 13 bases between. The variable domain in full, with the rest retrieved from reference TRBV5-1 and TRBJ2-1, is KAGVTQTPRYLIKTRGQQVTLSCSPISGHRSVSWYQQTPGQGLQFLFEYFSETQRNKGNFPGRFSGRQFSNSRSEMNVSTLELGDSALYLCASSSRPDSSYNEQFFGPGTRLTVL.

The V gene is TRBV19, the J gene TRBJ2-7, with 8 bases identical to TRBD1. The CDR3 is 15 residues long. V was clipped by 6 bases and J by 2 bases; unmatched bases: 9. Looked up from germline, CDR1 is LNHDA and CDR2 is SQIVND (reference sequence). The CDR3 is CASRPSGTGTYEQYF. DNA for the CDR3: TGTGCCAGTAGGCCTTCCGGGACAGGAACCTACGAGCAGTACTTC.

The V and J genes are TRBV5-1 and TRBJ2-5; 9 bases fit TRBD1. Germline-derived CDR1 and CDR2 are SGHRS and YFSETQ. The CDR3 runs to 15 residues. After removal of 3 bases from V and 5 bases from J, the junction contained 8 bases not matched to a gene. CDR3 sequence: CASSYRTGQGETQYF. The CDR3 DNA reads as TGCGCCAGCAGCTACCGGACCGGACAGGGGGAGACCCAGTACTTC.

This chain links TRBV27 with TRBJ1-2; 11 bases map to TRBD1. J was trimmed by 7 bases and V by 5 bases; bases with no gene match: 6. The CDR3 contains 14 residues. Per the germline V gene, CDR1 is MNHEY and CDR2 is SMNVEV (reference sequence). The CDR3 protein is CASSPRDRGFGYTF. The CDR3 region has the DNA TGTGCCAGCAGTCCCCGGGACAGGGGGTTTGGCTACACCTTC.

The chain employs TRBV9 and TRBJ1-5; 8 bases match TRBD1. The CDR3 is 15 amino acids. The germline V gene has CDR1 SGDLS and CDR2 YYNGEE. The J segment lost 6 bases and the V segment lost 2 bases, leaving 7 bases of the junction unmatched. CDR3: CASSVGQGSVQPQHF. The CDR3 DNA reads TGTGCCAGCAGCGTCGGACAGGGATCGGTTCAGCCCCAGCATTTT.

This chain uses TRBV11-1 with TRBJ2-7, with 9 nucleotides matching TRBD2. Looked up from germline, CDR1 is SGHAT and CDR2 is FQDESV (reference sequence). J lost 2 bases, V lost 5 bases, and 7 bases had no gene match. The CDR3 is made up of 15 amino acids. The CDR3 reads CASSPGTSPTYEQYF. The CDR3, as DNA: TGTGCCAGCAGCCCCGGGACTAGCCCTACCTACGAGCAGTACTTC.

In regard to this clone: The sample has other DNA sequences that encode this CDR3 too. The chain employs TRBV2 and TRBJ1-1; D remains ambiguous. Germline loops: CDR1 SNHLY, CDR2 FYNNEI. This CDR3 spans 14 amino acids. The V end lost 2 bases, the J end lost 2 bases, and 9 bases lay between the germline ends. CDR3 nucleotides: TGTGCCAGCAGTGAACAGGCTACTAACACTGAAGCTTTCTTT. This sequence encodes CASSEQATNTEAFF.

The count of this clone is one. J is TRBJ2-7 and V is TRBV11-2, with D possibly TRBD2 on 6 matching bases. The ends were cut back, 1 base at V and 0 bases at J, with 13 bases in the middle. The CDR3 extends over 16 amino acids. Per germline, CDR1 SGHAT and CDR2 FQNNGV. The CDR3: CASSLVWGVNSYEQYF. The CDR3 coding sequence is TGTGCCAGCAGCTTAGTATGGGGGGTTAACTCCTACGAGCAGTACTTC.

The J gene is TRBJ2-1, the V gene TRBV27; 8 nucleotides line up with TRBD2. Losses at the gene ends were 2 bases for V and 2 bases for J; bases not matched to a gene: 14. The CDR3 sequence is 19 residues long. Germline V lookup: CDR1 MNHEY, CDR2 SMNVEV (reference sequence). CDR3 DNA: TGTGCCAGCAGTTTAATGAGGTTGTCGAGCGGGGGTACCTACAATGAGCAGTTCTTC. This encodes CASSLMRLSSGGTYNEQFF.

The CDR3 bases are TGTGCCACCAAGGCAGGGATCGATTCCTACGAGCAGTACTTC. It yields the protein CATKAGIDSYEQYF. The rearrangement joins TRBV10-3 to TRBJ2-7, with D tentatively TRBD1 (5 bases). CDR1 and CDR2 from the germline V gene are ENHRY and SYGVKD. The length of the CDR3 is 14 residues. V lost 10 bases, J lost 1 base, and 17 bases lay in between.

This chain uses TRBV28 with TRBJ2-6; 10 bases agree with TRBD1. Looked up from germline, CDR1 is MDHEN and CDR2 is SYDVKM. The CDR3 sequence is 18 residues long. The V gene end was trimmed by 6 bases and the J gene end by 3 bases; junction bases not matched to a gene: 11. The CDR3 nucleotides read TGTGCCAGCAGCTACGCCGGGACAGGGGCCATTGGGGCCAACGTCCTGACTTTC. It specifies CASSYAGTGAIGANVLTF.

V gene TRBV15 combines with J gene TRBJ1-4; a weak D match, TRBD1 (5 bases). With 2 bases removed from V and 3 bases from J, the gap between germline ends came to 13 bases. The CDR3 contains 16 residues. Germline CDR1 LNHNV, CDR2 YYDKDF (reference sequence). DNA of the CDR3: TGTGCCACCAGCAGACAGGGTTCAATGGCTAATGAAAAACTGTTTTTT. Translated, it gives CATSRQGSMANEKLFF.

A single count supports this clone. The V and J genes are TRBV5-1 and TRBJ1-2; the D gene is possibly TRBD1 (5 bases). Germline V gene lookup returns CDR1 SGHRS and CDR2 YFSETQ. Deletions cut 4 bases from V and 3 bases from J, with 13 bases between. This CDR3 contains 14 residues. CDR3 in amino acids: CASSPRWGDYGYTF. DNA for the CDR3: TGCGCCAGCAGCCCCCGGTGGGGGGACTATGGCTACACCTTC.